The 23 T cell receptor beta chains below come from one sample, sequenced in a study of quantifying T cell responses using KT2 cells. Study summary: TCR alpha and beta constant-region primers primed reverse transcription of RNA.

The cDNA 3' end received a ligated oligonucleotide with a UMI. The first PCR ran about 4 cycles with an equimolar RC1.1 and RC1.2 beta primer mix. TCRdb re-analysed the UMI-ligation and nested PCR reads in MiXCR, keeping a single row per CDR3 protein. The data show about 30,000 distinct CDR3 sequences, 6% to 8% seen once. Material: PBMCs spiked with cells of the T cell clone KT2. These receptors all come from a human donor.

This clonotype appeared many times. The chain recombines TRBV13 with TRBJ2-1, with D possibly matching TRBD2 (6 bases). The CDR3 loop spans 12 amino acids. Germline CDR1 is PRHDT and CDR2 is FYEKMQ (reference sequence). Trimming took 5 bases from V and 12 from J, leaving 14 bases between them. DNA for the CDR3: TGTGCCAGCAGCCCAGCCGGGACTGGGCAGTTCTTC. It specifies CASSPAGTGQFF.

This rearrangement joins TRBV7-8 to TRBJ1-2; D not certain. Per germline, CDR1 SGHVS and CDR2 FQNEAQ. Between the trimmed V and J ends, which lost 5 bases and 10 bases, there was a span of 11 bases. This CDR3 contains 11 residues. The CDR3 loop reads CASSTNHYYTF. In DNA, the CDR3 is TGTGCCAGCAGCACCAACCACTACTACACCTTC.

This clonotype was seen repeatedly, ten times or more. The CDR3 region is CASSLGGYLEQYF. The CDR3 nucleotides are TGTGCCAGCAGTTTAGGCGGCTACCTCGAGCAGTACTTC. The chain employs TRBV12-3 or TRBV12-4 and TRBJ2-7; D is unresolved. Trimming removed 1 base at V and 6 bases at J, with 10 bases between. The CDR3 extends over 13 amino acids.

By share of the sample, this clonotype is medium-sized (0.01 to 0.1%). The chain is built from TRBV5-1 and TRBJ1-1; D is undetermined. The germline V and J ends were trimmed by 0 bases and 5 bases, with 8 bases remaining between them. Germline CDR1 SGHRS, CDR2 YFSETQ. This CDR3 region has 13 residues. The CDR3 nucleotides read TGCGCCAGCAGCTTGGGGGTCAAGACTGAAGCTTTCTTT. This gives the protein CASSLGVKTEAFF.

This clonotype was counted ten times or more. V gene TRBV11-3 combines with J gene TRBJ2-1, with unresolved D. The V end was cut by 6 bases, the J end by 8 bases, with 23 bases between. Germline lookup yields CDR1 SGHNT and CDR2 YENEEA. The CDR3 length is 16 residues. The CDR3 sequence: CASSIGSSVGIDEQFF. The CDR3 nucleotides are TGTGCCAGCAGTATCGGTTCCTCGGTGGGTATCGATGAGCAGTTCTTC.

This clonotype was counted many times. This chain links TRBV30 with TRBJ1-4, with D unclear. Trimming took off 3 bases at V and 2 bases at J, with 10 bases between the two ends. From germline, CDR1 is GTSNPN and CDR2 SVGIG (reference sequence). The CDR3 totals 14 residues. The CDR3 DNA follows: TGTGCCTGGAGCTCCCAGCGGACTAATGAAAAACTGTTTTTT. Protein: CAWSSQRTNEKLFF. The variable domain in full, with the rest retrieved from reference TRBV30 and TRBJ1-4, is SQTIHQWPATLVQPVGSPLSLECTVEGTSNPNLYWYRQAAGRGLQLLFYSVGIGQISSEVPQNLSASRPQDRQFILSSKKLLLSDSGFYLCAWSSQRTNEKLFFGSGTQLSVL.

The chain employs TRBV5-6 and TRBJ1-5; 11 nucleotides agree with TRBD1. CDR3 length: 17 amino acids. The V gene's germline CDR1 is SGHDT and CDR2 YYEEEE. Germline trimming cut 1 base from V and 3 bases from J; bases unmatched to any gene: 6. In DNA form, the CDR3 reads TGTGCCAGCAGCTTGTGGGATGGACAGGGGGCCAATCAGCCCCAGCATTTT. Translation gives CASSLWDGQGANQPQHF.

This clonotype occurred many times. The chain uses TRBV6-4 and TRBJ2-3; 15 nucleotides align to TRBD2. The length of the CDR3 is 16 residues. The V gene's germline CDR1 is MRHNA and CDR2 SNTAGT. Trimming took 3 bases from V and 4 from J; bases not matched to a gene: 2. The CDR3 reads CASSEGLAGGPDTQYF. CDR3 DNA: TGTGCCAGCAGTGAGGGACTAGCGGGGGGTCCAGATACGCAGTATTTT.

This clonotype was seen repeatedly, ten times or more. The chain combines TRBV6-1 with TRBJ2-7, with a weak D call TRBD2 (5 bases). Germline V gene lookup returns CDR1 MNHNS and CDR2 SASEGT. CDR3 length: 15 residues. Trimming removed 4 bases at V and 5 bases at J, with 18 bases between. CDR3 in DNA: TGTGCCAGCAGTGTGTCGCTACCCCGGGGTGACGAGCAGTACTTC. Translation: CASSVSLPRGDEQYF.

The chain links TRBV4-1 to TRBJ2-6; D gene uncertain. CDR1 and CDR2 (germline): MGHRA, YSYEKL. This CDR3 has 15 amino acids. Trimming shortened V by 0 bases and J by 2 bases, and 5 bases separated the two germline ends. CDR3 loop: CASSQEGTGANVLTF. For the CDR3, the DNA is TGCGCCAGCAGCCAAGAAGGAACTGGGGCCAACGTCCTGACTTTC.

The chain couples TRBV14 to TRBJ2-1; D may be TRBD1 (6 bases). CDR3 length equals 18 residues. Trimming left V 0 bases short and J 7 bases short, with 22 bases between. CDR1 is SGHDN, CDR2 FVKESK, per germline. CDR3 bases: TGTGCCAGCAGCCAAGAATTTTATTTGGGACACCTTATGAATGAGCAGTTCTTC. It encodes CASSQEFYLGHLMNEQFF.

The V and J genes are TRBV7-2 and TRBJ2-7; possibly TRBD1 for D (6 bases). V was clipped by 2 bases and J by 4 bases, with 12 bases between them. Germline-derived CDR1 and CDR2 are SGHTA and FQGNSA. This CDR3 has 14 amino acids. The DNA for the CDR3 is TGTGCCAGCAGCTTACAGGGGTTTGTTTACGAGCAGTACTTC. The encoded protein is CASSLQGFVYEQYF.

This clonotype was observed a few times. The chain carries TRBV6-2 or TRBV6-3 and TRBJ2-7, with 9 bases lining up with TRBD2. This CDR3 region has 19 residues. V was pared by 0 bases and J by 2 bases, with 14 bases of the junction left unmatched. Germline V gene data show CDR1 as MNHEY and CDR2 as SVGEGT. The CDR3: CASSYSGGDSGSRPYEQYF. The CDR3 DNA sequence: TGTGCCAGCAGTTACTCGGGGGGTGATAGCGGGAGCCGTCCCTACGAGCAGTACTTC.

The V call is TRBV6-2 or TRBV6-3, the J call TRBJ1-2; 9 bases are shared with TRBD1. The germline V gene encodes CDR1 MNHEY and CDR2 SVGEGT. The CDR3 length is 15 residues. V lost 2 bases to trimming and J lost 3 bases; unmatched junction nucleotides: 4. The CDR3 loop is CASSYGQGIYYGYTF. Written as DNA, the CDR3 is TGTGCCAGCAGTTACGGACAGGGGATTTACTATGGCTACACCTTC.

Regarding this clonotype: At one boundary the junction diverges from the germline segment, which might be a read error. In DNA, the CDR3 is TGTGTCAGCAGTTGGGACAGTGGGAACACTGAAGCTTTCTTT. Its translation is CVSSWDSGNTEAFF. This sequence joins TRBV6-6 and TRBJ1-1; TRBD1 aligns across 7 bases. CDR3 length: 14 residues. From germline, CDR1 is MNHNY and CDR2 SVGAGI (reference sequence).

This clonotype has at least ten counts. The gene calls are TRBV25-1 and TRBJ2-3, with D possibly being TRBD1 (6 bases). The germline V gene has CDR1 MGHDK and CDR2 SYGVNS. The V and J ends lost 3 bases and 4 bases respectively, with 20 bases between them. This CDR3 contains 17 residues. The chain's CDR3 is CASSDPTALQGSDTQYF. DNA of the CDR3: TGTGCCAGCAGTGACCCTACAGCGTTGCAGGGGTCAGATACGCAGTATTTT.

This clonotype was found many times. The chain combines TRBV10-3 with TRBJ1-5; 8 bases are shared with TRBD1. V was pared by 3 bases and J by 11 bases, with 6 bases of the junction left unmatched. CDR1 ENHRY and CDR2 SYGVKD come from the germline V gene. This CDR3 is 13 amino acids long. The CDR3 coding sequence is TGTGCCATCAGTGAAACAGGGGGTGAGTCCCAGCATTTT. It encodes CAISETGGESQHF.

This chain uses TRBV9 with TRBJ2-7; 9 nucleotides agree with TRBD2. V lost 3 bases and J lost 2; bases outside the gene matches: 9. The CDR3 has 16 residues. CDR1 is SGDLS, CDR2 YYNGEE, per germline. CDR3 bases: TGTGCCAGCAGCGCTTCGCGGGAGGGCCCCACCTACGAGCAGTACTTC. This sequence encodes CASSASREGPTYEQYF. The entire variable domain, with the rest obtained from reference TRBV9 and TRBJ2-7, is as follows: DSGVTQTPKHLITATGQRVTLRCSPRSGDLSVYWYQQSLDQGLQFLIQYYNGEERAKGNILERFSAQQFPDLHSELNLSSLELGDSALYFCASSASREGPTYEQYFGPGTRLTVT.

The chain recombines TRBV14 with TRBJ2-7; TRBD2 agrees at 12 bases. The CDR3 spans 17 residues. V gave up 1 base and J gave up 2 bases; unmatched junction bases: 6. Germline V CDR1 and CDR2: SGHDN, FVKESK. CDR3 region: CASSQAPLAGGTYEQYF. CDR3 nucleotide sequence: TGTGCCAGCAGCCAAGCCCCGCTAGCGGGAGGGACCTACGAGCAGTACTTC. Looking up the rest from reference TRBV14 and TRBJ2-7 gives the full variable domain: EAGVTQFPSHSVIEKGQTVTLRCDPISGHDNLYWYRRVMGKEIKFLLHFVKESKQDESGMPNNRFLAERTGGTYSTLKVQPAELEDSGVYFCASSQAPLAGGTYEQYFGPGTRLTVT.

This clonotype has ten or more counts. The V and J genes are TRBV20-1 and TRBJ2-1; 11 nucleotides match TRBD2. This CDR3 comprises 14 residues. Germline CDR1 DFQATT, CDR2 SNEGSKA (reference sequence). J lost 13 bases, V lost 5 bases, and 13 bases had no gene match. CDR3: CSAAYIAGGPRQFF. CDR3 in DNA: TGCAGTGCTGCCTATATAGCGGGAGGGCCCCGACAGTTCTTC.

This clonotype was detected ten times or more. The chain combines TRBV7-6 with TRBJ2-7; D remains ambiguous. This CDR3 has 14 amino acids. The germline V and J ends were trimmed by 7 bases and 7 bases, with 20 bases remaining between them. Germline CDR1 SGHVS, CDR2 FNYEAQ. The CDR3 sequence: CASTSTGPSSEQYF. The DNA for the CDR3 is TGTGCCAGCACCTCAACCGGGCCTTCCTCGGAGCAGTACTTC.

This clonotype has at least ten counts. The CDR3 DNA is TGTGCCAGCAGCCAAGATAGCGGGGGGCTAAATGAAAAACTGTTTTTT. Encoded protein: CASSQDSGGLNEKLFF. V is TRBV3-1 and J is TRBJ1-4, with D perhaps TRBD1 (6 bases). V lost 0 bases and J 5 bases, leaving 13 bases between the germline ends. Germline-derived CDR1 and CDR2 are LGHDT and YNNKEL (reference sequence). The CDR3 covers 16 residues.

This clonotype was counted ten times or more. The CDR3 bases are TGTGCCAGCAGCCAAGATGGTAGCGGGTTTGCCTTTTATGAGCAGTTCTTC. Translation gives CASSQDGSGFAFYEQFF. This chain uses TRBV4-2 with TRBJ2-1; 7 bases align to TRBD2. V shed 0 bases, J shed 8 bases, and the junction held 13 bases outside the gene matches. The CDR3 is 17 amino acids. The germline V gene has CDR1 LGHNA and CDR2 YNFKEQ.